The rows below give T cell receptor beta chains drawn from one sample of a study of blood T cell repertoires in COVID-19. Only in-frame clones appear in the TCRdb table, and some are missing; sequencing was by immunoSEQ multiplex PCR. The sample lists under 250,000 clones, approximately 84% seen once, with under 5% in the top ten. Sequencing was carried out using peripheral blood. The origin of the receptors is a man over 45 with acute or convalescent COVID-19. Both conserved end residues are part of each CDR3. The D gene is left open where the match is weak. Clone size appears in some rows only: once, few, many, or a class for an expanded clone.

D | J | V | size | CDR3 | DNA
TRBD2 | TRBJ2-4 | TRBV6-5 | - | CASSGGEGGRNIQYF | TGTGCCAGCAGCGGGGGGGAGGGGGGCAGAAACATTCAGTACTTC
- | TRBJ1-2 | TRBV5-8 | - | CASSQGWSGYTF | TGTGCCAGCAGCCAGGGATGGAGCGGCTACACCTTC
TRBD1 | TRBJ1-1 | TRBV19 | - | CASTSDRGPLAFF | TGTGCCAGTACCTCGGACAGGGGCCCTCTAGCTTTCTTT
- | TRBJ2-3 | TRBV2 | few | CASVMTGTQRDTQYF | TGTGCCAGCGTTATGACAGGAACCCAGCGGGATACGCAGTATTTT
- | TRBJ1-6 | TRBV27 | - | CASSNLGQGLYNSPLHF | TGTGCCAGCAGTAATTTGGGCCAGGGACTTTATAATTCACCCCTCCACTTT
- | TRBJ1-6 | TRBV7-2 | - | CASSLTGYSPLHF | TGTGCCAGCAGCTTAACGGGTTATTCACCCCTCCACTTT
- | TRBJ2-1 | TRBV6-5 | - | CASREGTAKQNEQFF | TGTGCCAGCAGAGAGGGTACCGCCAAGCAAAATGAGCAGTTCTTC
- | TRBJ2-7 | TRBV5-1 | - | CASSLRGSHEQYF | TGCGCCAGCAGCTTAAGGGGGTCTCACGAGCAGTACTTC
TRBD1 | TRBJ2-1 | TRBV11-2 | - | CASSLGPGQEQFF | TGTGCCAGCAGCTTAGGTCCGGGACAGGAGCAGTTCTTC
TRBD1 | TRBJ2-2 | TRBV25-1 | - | CASTGQANTGELFF | TGTGCCAGCACGGGACAGGCAAACACCGGGGAGCTGTTTTTT
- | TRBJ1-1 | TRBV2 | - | CASRVGVNTEAFF | TGTGCCAGCAGAGTAGGGGTGAACACTGAAGCTTTCTTT
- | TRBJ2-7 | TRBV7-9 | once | CASSSDRLLYEQYF | TGTGCCAGCAGCTCTGACAGGCTTCTCTACGAGCAGTACTTC
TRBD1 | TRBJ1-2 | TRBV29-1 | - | CSVETGHGYTF | TGCAGCGTTGAGACAGGGCATGGCTACACCTTC
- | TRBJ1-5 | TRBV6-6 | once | CASSPVPGPFSNQPQHF | TGTGCCAGCAGTCCAGTCCCGGGTCCCTTTAGCAATCAGCCCCAGCATTTT
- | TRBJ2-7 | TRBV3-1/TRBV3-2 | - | CASSTPGTFYEQYF | TGTGCCAGCAGCACCCCCGGGACTTTCTACGAGCAGTACTTC
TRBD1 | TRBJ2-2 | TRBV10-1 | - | CASSELQGDVGELFF | TGCGCCAGCAGTGAGCTCCAGGGGGATGTAGGGGAGCTGTTTTTT
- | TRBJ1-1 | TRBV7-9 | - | CASSPSANMNTEAFF | TGTGCCAGCAGCCCGTCAGCGAACATGAACACTGAAGCTTTCTTT
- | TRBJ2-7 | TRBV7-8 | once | CASSRTSGPYEQYF | TGTGCCAGCAGCAGAACCTCAGGGCCCTACGAGCAGTACTTC
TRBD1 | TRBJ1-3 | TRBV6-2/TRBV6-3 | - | CASSYSNQGASGNTIYF | TGTGCCAGCAGTTACTCGAATCAGGGGGCCTCTGGAAACACCATATATTTT
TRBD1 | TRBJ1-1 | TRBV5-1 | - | CASSLQGGTEAFF | TGCGCCAGCAGCCTACAGGGGGGGACTGAAGCTTTCTTT
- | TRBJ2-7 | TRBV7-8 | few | CASSLGQIYEQYF | TGTGCCAGCAGCTTAGGACAGATCTACGAGCAGTACTTC
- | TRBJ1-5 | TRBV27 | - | CASSLGGSYQPQHF | TGTGCCAGCAGTTTGGGGGGATCTTATCAGCCCCAGCATTTT
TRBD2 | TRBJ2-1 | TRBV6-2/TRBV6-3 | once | CASSYGRLAGGPYNEQFF | TGTGCCAGCAGTTACGGGAGACTAGCGGGAGGGCCGTACAATGAGCAGTTCTTC
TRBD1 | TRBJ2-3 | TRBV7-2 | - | CASSFPDRKRTDTQYF | TGTGCCAGCAGCTTCCCGGACAGGAAGCGCACAGATACGCAGTATTTT
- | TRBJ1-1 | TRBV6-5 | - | CASRESTNTEAFF | TGTGCCAGCCGGGAGAGTACGAACACTGAAGCTTTCTTT
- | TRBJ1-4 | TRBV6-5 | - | CASYFTGTNEKLFF | TGTGCCAGCTACTTTACAGGCACTAATGAAAAACTGTTTTTT
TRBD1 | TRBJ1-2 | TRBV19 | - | CASSTHPGQHLNYGYTF | TGTGCCAGTAGTACCCACCCGGGACAGCACTTAAACTATGGCTACACCTTC
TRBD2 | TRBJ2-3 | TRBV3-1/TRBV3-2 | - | CASSLRAGPTDTQYF | TGTGCCAGCAGCCTCAGAGCGGGACCGACAGATACGCAGTATTTT
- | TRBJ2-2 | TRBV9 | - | CASSVALGGAGGELFF | TGTGCCAGCAGCGTAGCGCTTGGGGGGGCAGGTGGGGAGCTGTTTTTT
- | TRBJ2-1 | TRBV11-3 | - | CASSLGSGGKTYNEQFF | TGTGCCAGCAGCTTAGGGTCTGGCGGGAAGACCTACAATGAGCAGTTCTTC
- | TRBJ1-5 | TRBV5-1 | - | CASSLEGGNQPQHF | TGCGCCAGCAGCTTGGAGGGGGGCAATCAGCCCCAGCATTTT
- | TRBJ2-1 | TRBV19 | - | CASTQFNEQFF | TGTGCCAGTACCCAGTTCAATGAGCAGTTCTTC
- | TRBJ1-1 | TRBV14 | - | CASSQEQGFTEAFF | TGTGCCAGCAGCCAAGAACAGGGTTTCACTGAAGCTTTCTTT
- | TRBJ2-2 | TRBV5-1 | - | CASSSGDRAGELFF | TGCGCCAGCAGCTCAGGGGACCGGGCCGGGGAGCTGTTTTTT
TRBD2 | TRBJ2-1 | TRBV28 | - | CASSWTSGLSNEQFF | TGTGCCAGCAGTTGGACTAGCGGGTTGAGCAATGAGCAGTTCTTC
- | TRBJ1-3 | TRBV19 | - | CASRDFSGNTIYF | TGTGCCAGCAGGGATTTCTCTGGAAACACCATATATTTT